The subject of this entry is one T cell receptor (beta chain). Its target is not known. The ends were cut back, 10 bases at V and 9 bases at J, with 19 bases in the middle. The germline V gene has CDR1 ENHRY and CDR2 SYGVKD. The CDR3 length is 13 residues. This entry belongs to a study of CD8+CD57+ T cells in acquired aplastic anemia. On the study more broadly: DNA recovered from sorted CD4+ and CD8+ cells had a mean of approximately 3 ug. General observations from the study: Levels of CD8+ Simpson's diversity were not significantly distinct in patients versus controls. Between patients and controls, twenty-nine CD8+ CDR3 sequences were found in common.

Genomic DNA, serving as template, underwent TCR beta VDJ and CDR3 profiling. TCRdb reprocessed the reads via MiXCR and lists one record per CDR3 protein. The data contain hundreds of thousands of distinct CDR3 sequences, approximately 33% of them singletons. All sequencing subjects had displayed CD8+CD57+ cell expansion on flow cytometry. The material sequenced was sorted CD4+, CD8+, or CD8+CD57+ T cells (not recorded which) from PBMCs. This TCR was sampled from a human donor with aplastic anemia. The V call is TRBV10-3, the J call TRBJ2-4; D is possibly TRBD1 (6 bases). The CDR3 region is CASLPSDRSIQYF. As DNA, the CDR3 is TGTGCCAGCCTACCCTCCGACAGGAGCATTCAGTACTTC.